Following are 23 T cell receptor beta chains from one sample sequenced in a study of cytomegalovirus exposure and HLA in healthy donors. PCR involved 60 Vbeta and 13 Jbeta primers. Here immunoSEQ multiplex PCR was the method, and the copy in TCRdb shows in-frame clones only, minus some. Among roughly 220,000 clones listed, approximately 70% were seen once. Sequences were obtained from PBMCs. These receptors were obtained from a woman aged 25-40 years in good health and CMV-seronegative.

The CDR3 DNA reads as TGTGCCAGCAGTTATGGAGGTTACTACGAGCAGTACTTC. As protein: CASSYGGYYEQYF. J is TRBJ2-7 and V is TRBV6-5; possibly TRBD2 for D (5 bases). The CDR3 totals 13 residues. V shed 3 bases and J shed 3 bases, with 9 bases lying between them. Germline CDR1 is MNHEY and CDR2 is SVGAGI.

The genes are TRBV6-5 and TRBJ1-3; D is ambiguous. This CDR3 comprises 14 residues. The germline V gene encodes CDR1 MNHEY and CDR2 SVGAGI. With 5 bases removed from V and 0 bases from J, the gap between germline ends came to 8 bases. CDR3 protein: CASSIPSSGNTIYF. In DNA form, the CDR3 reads TGTGCCAGCAGTATTCCGAGCTCTGGAAACACCATATATTTT.

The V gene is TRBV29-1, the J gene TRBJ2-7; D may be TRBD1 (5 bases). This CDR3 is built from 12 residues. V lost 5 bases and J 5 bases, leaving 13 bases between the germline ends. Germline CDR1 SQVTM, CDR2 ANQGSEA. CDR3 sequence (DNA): TGCAGCGTTAAGGTGACAGCCCACGAGCAGTACTTC. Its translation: CSVKVTAHEQYF.

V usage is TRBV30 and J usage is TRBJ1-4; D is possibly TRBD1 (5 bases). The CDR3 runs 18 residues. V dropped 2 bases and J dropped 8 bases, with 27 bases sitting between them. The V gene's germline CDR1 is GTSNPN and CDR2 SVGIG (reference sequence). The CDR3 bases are TGTGCCTGGAGTAGTGTGAGGGAGCTGGGGGGTTCTGGGGAAAAACTGTTTTTT. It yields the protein CAWSSVRELGGSGEKLFF.

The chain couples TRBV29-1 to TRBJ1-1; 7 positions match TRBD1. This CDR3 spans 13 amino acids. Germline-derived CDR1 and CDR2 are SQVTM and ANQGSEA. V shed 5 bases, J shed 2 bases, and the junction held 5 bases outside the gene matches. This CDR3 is CSVQTGLNTEAFF. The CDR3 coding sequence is TGCAGCGTTCAGACAGGGCTTAACACTGAAGCTTTCTTT.

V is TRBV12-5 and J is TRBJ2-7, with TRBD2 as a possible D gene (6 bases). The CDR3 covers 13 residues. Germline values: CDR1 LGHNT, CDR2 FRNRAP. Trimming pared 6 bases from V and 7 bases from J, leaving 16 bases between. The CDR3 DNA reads TGTGCTAGTGGGTGGGGACTCAAGGAAGAGCAGTACTTC. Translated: CASGWGLKEEQYF.

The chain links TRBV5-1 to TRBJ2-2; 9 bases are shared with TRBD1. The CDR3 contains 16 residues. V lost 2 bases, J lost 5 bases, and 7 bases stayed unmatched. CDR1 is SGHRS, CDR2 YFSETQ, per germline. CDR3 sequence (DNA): TGCGCCAGCAGCTTCCAACAGGGGGCGGGTACCGGGGAGCTGTTTTTT. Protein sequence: CASSFQQGAGTGELFF.

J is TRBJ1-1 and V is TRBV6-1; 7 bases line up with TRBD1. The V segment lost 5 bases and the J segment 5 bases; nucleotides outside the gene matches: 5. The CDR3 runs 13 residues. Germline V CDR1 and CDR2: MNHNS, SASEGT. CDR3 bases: TGTGCCAGCAGTTTTCCAGGGGGGACTGAAGCTTTCTTT. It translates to CASSFPGGTEAFF.

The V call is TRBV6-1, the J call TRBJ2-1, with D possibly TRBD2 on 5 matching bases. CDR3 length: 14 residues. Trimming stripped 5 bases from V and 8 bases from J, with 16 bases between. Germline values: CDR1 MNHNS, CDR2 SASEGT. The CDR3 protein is CASSSRDPRDEQFF. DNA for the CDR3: TGTGCCAGCAGTTCCCGGGATCCGAGGGATGAGCAGTTCTTC.

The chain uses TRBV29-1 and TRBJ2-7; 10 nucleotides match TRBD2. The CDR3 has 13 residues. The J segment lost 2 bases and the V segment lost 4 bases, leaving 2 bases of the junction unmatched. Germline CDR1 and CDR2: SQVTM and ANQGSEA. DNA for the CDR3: TGCAGCGTTGTGGGACTAGCGACCTACGAGCAGTACTTC. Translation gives CSVVGLATYEQYF.

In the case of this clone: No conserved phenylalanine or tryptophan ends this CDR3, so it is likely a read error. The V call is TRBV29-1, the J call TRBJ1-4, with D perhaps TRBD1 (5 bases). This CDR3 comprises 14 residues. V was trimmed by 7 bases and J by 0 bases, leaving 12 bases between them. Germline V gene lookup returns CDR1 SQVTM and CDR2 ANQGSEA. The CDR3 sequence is CSARGGTTNEKLFL. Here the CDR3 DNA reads TGCAGCGCCCGCGGGGGAACAACTAATGAAAAACTGTTTTTG.

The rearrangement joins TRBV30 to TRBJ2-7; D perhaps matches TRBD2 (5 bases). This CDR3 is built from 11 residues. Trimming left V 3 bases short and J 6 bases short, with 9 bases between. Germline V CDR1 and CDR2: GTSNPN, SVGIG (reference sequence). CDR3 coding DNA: TGTGCCTGGAGGGGGAGAGGCGAGCAGTACTTC. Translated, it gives CAWRGRGEQYF. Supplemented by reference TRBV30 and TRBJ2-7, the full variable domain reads SQTIHQWPATLVQPVGSPLSLECTVEGTSNPNLYWYRQAAGRGLQLLFYSVGIGQISSEVPQNLSASRPQDRQFILSSKKLLLSDSGFYLCAWRGRGEQYFGPGTRLTVT.

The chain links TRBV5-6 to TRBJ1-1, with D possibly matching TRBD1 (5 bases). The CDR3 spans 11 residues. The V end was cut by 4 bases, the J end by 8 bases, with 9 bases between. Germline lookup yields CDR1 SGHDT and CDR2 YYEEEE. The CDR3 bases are TGTGCCAGCAGCCCGCGGGGGGAAGCTTTCTTT. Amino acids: CASSPRGEAFF.

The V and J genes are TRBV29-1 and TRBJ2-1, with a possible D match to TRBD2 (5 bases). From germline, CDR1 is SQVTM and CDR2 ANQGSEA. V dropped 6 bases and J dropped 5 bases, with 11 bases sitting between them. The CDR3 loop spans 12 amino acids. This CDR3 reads CSVDPRDNEQFF. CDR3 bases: TGCAGCGTGGACCCGCGGGACAATGAGCAGTTCTTC.

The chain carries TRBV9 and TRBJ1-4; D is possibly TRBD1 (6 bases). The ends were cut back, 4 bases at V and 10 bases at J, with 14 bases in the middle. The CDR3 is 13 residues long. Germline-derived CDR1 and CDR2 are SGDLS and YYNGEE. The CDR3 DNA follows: TGTGCCAGCAGCCCCCGGGGCAGGGGAAAACTGTTTTTT. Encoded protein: CASSPRGRGKLFF.

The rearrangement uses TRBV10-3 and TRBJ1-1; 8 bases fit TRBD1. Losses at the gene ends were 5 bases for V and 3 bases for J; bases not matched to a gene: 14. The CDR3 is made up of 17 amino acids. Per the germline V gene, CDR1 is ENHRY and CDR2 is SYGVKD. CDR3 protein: CAISILRTRTGHTEAFF. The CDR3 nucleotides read TGTGCCATCAGTATATTGAGAACCCGGACAGGGCACACTGAAGCTTTCTTT.

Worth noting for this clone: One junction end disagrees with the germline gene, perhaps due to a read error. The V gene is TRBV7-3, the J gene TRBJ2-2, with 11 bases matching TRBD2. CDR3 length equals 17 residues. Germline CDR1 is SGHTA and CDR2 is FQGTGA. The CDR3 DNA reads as TGTTCCAGCAGCGGCTGGGGACTAGCGGAAAACACCGGGGAGCTGTTTTTT. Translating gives CSSSGWGLAENTGELFF. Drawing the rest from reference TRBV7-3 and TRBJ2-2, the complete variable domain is GAGVSQTPSNKVTEKGKYVELRCDPISGHTALYWYRQSLGQGPEFLIYFQGTGAADDSGLPNDRFFAVRPEGSVSTLKIQRTERGDSAVYLCSSSGWGLAENTGELFFGEGSRLTVL.

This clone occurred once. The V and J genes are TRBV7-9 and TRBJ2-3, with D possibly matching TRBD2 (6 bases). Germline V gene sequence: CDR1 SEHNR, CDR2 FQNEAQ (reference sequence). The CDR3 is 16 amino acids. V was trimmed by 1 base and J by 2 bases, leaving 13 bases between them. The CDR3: CASSLEAGPPTDTQYF. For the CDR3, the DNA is TGTGCCAGCAGCTTAGAGGCGGGGCCCCCCACAGATACGCAGTATTTT.

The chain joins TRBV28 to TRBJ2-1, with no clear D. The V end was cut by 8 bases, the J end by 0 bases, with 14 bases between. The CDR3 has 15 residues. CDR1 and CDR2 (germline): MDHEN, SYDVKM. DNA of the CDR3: TGTGCCAGCCGCCCGTTCGTGAGCTCCTACAATGAGCAGTTCTTC. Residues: CASRPFVSSYNEQFF.

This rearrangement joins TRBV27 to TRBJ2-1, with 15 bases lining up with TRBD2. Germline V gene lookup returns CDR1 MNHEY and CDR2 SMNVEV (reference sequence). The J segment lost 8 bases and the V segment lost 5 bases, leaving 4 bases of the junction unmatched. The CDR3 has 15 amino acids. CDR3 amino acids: CASSRTSGGAYEQFF. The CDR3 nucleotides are TGTGCCAGCAGTAGGACTAGCGGGGGGGCCTATGAGCAGTTCTTC.

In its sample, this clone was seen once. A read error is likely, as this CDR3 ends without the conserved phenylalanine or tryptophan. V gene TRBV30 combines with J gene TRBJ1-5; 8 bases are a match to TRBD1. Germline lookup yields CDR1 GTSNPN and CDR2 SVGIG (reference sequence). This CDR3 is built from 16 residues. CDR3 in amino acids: CDWSLRTGHLHQPQHL. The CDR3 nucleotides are TGTGACTGGAGTTTGAGGACAGGGCACCTTCATCAGCCCCAGCATTTG.

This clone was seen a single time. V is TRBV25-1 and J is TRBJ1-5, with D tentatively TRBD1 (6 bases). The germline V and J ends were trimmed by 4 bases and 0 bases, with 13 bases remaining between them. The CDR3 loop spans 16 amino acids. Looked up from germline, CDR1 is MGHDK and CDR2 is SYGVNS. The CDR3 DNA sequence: TGTGCCAGCAGTGGACCGACAGGTACTAGCAATCAGCCCCAGCATTTT. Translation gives CASSGPTGTSNQPQHF.

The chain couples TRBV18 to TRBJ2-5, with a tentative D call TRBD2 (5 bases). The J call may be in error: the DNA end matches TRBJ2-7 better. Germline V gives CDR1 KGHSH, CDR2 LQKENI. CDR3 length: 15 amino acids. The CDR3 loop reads CASSPNSGSSYEQYF. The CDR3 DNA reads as TGTGCCAGCTCACCAAACAGCGGAAGCTCCTACGAGCAGTACTTC.